This is a list of T cell receptor beta chains from one sample in a study of blood T cells in healthy people across ages. Each CDR3 protein is one row after TCRdb ran MiXCR on the 5' RACE reads. The profile shows approximately 1.5 million distinct CDR3 sequences, roughly two fifths of them singletons. Sequencing was carried out using blood. These receptors were obtained from a young woman in good health. The CDR3 runs from the conserved cysteine through the conserved F or W. A D gene is named only where the DNA matches it firmly. Clone size is stated in some rows and not others, as once, few, many or a class when expanded.

abundance	d_gene	v_gene	j_gene	CDR3nt	CDR3aa
few	.	TRBV7-8	TRBJ2-7	TGTGCCAGCAGCGTTGGGCCGGGAGCCTACGAGCAGTACTTC	CASSVGPGAYEQYF
few	TRBD2	TRBV19	TRBJ2-1	TGTGCCAGTAGTATACTAAGCGGGGGGTACCATGAGCAGTTCTTC	CASSILSGGYHEQFF
few	.	TRBV5-1	TRBJ1-2	TGCGCCAGCGGGGAGACAAGGAACGGCTACACCTTC	CASGETRNGYTF
.	.	TRBV13	TRBJ1-5	TGTGCCAGCAGCTATCGCCCCAATCAGCCCCAGCATTTT	CASSYRPNQPQHF
few	TRBD1	TRBV27	TRBJ1-4	TGTGCCAGCAGTAATGCAGGGGGAGCAACTAATGAAAAACTGTTTTTT	CASSNAGGATNEKLFF
many	.	TRBV4-1	TRBJ1-1	TGCGCCAGCAGCCAAGGACAGTTGAACACTGAAGCTTTCTTT	CASSQGQLNTEAFF
few	TRBD2	TRBV7-2	TRBJ2-1	TGTGCCAGCAGCTTACGTTACGTACTAGCGGGAAATGAGCAGTTCTTC	CASSLRYVLAGNEQFF
few	TRBD2	TRBV4-1	TRBJ2-1	TGCGCCAGCAGCCAGGATAGCGGGAGGCGCAATGAGCAGTTCTTC	CASSQDSGRRNEQFF
.	TRBD1	TRBV10-3	TRBJ2-5	TGTGCCATCTCCAGGGGGACAGAGACCCAGTACTTC	CAISRGTETQYF
.	.	TRBV6-5	TRBJ2-7	TGTGCCAGCAGTTACGCCAGGGCCTCCTACGAGCAGTACTTC	CASSYARASYEQYF
.	.	TRBV6-2/TRBV6-3	TRBJ2-1	TGTGCCAGCGGATTCGCTCGGACCTACGAGCAGTTCTTC	CASGFARTYEQFF
few	TRBD2	TRBV6-5	TRBJ2-1	TGTGCCAGCAGCCGACTAGCCTCGCCCAATGAGCAGTTCTTC	CASSRLASPNEQFF
once	.	TRBV7-2	TRBJ2-7	TGTGCCAGCAGCGTGGGACTCGACAACGAGCAGTACTTC	CASSVGLDNEQYF
few	.	TRBV4-1	TRBJ1-4	TGCGCCAGCAGCCCGTATGCCGAAAAACTGTTTTTT	CASSPYAEKLFF
.	TRBD1	TRBV28	TRBJ2-7	TGTGCCAGCAGTTACCCAACGGGACAGGGGTCCTACGAGCAGTACTTC	CASSYPTGQGSYEQYF
.	.	TRBV29-1	TRBJ2-5	TGCAGCGTGTTGGGCGCGGAGACCCAGTACTTC	CSVLGAETQYF
.	.	TRBV15	TRBJ2-3	TGTGCCACCAGCACCACTCGTACGGGAGCTACAGATACGCAGTATTTT	CATSTTRTGATDTQYF
few	TRBD1	TRBV7-9	TRBJ2-7	TGTGCCAGCAGCCGAGTCGACAGGGACTACGAGCAGTACTTC	CASSRVDRDYEQYF
.	.	TRBV9	TRBJ1-3	TGTGCCAGCAGCGTCGGACAGTTTGGAAACACCATATATTTT	CASSVGQFGNTIYF
.	.	TRBV7-8	TRBJ2-1	TGCGCCAGCAGCTTGGCAGCAGATGAGCAGTTCTTC	CASSLAADEQFF
.	.	TRBV11-3	TRBJ2-1	TGTGCCAACAGCGCGGAGACAAGGGGTACCAATGAGCAGTTCTTC	CANSAETRGTNEQFF
.	TRBD1	TRBV7-2	TRBJ1-2	TGTGCCAGCAGCTTACCCTTGACAGGGTTGACTTATGGCTACACCTTC	CASSLPLTGLTYGYTF
few	.	TRBV6-6	TRBJ2-1	TGTGCCAGCAGTTACTCTAGCGGTCTTTACAATGAGCAGTTCTTC	CASSYSSGLYNEQFF
.	.	TRBV7-2	TRBJ1-2	TGTGCCAGCAGCTCGGGACATGGGTATGGCTACACCTTC	CASSSGHGYGYTF
.	.	TRBV20-1	TRBJ1-1	TGCAGTGCTAGATGGGCCACTGAAGCTTTCTTT	CSARWATEAFF
few	.	TRBV20-1	TRBJ1-5	TGCAGTGCCTTAGTACGTGACAATCAGCCCCAGCATTTT	CSALVRDNQPQHF
.	.	TRBV6-1	TRBJ1-2	TGTGCCAGCAGTGAATGGGGGAAGGAGAACTATGGCTACACCTTC	CASSEWGKENYGYTF
once	TRBD2	TRBV3-1	TRBJ2-1	TGTGCCAGCAGCCAAGTAGCGGGGGCTTACGATGAGCAGTTCTTC	CASSQVAGAYDEQFF
.	.	TRBV6-2/TRBV6-3	TRBJ1-5	TGTGCCAGCAGTTACCAAGGGAGGGCCTATTTGCCCCAGCATTTT	CASSYQGRAYLPQHF
few	.	TRBV5-1	TRBJ2-3	TGCGCCAGCAGCTTGGGACTAGTAGGGCTGACAGATACGCAGTATTTT	CASSLGLVGLTDTQYF